The entry below describes one TCR beta chain. The antigen is undetermined. It was with 60 Vbeta and 13 Jbeta primers that the PCR ran. Using immunoSEQ multiplex PCR, the repertoire was profiled, and TCRdb retains in-frame clones only, with some absent. The sample contains 90,000 to 120,000 clones, 82% of which appear only once. Germline CDR1 is SNHLY and CDR2 is FYNNEI. Trimming took off 4 bases at V and 6 bases at J, with 13 bases between the two ends. The CDR3 extends over 14 amino acids. The record originates from a study of cytomegalovirus exposure and HLA in healthy donors. Overall study results and limits: The CMV antigen specificity of three CMV-associated chains was confirmed through in vitro analysis.

This receptor was identified in a man aged 30 to 39 in good health and CMV-seropositive. What was sequenced was PBMCs. The chain combines TRBV2 with TRBJ2-1, with D perhaps matching TRBD1 (5 bases). The CDR3 loop is CASSGQGRINEQFF. CDR3 DNA: TGTGCCAGCAGTGGGCAGGGTAGGATCAATGAGCAGTTCTTC.